This T cell receptor beta chain was profiled in a study of blood T cell repertoires in COVID-19. At the level of the study: The United States, Italy and Spain were the sources of the acute and convalescent COVID-19 samples. The cDNA or gDNA used as material had been derived from T cells, B-cell-depleted T cells, or PBMCs.

In the original processing: Amplification of reference gene primers was used by the study to estimate nucleated cell counts. Sequencing used immunoSEQ multiplex PCR; TCRdb keeps in-frame clones, though not all of them. V, J and clone size reflect that table, while D and trimming were determined from the DNA. The sample comprises about 350,000 clones, 88% of which are singletons, and about 0.94% rests with the top ten. The CDR3 contains 13 residues. Germline values: CDR1 MNHNS, CDR2 SASEGT. V was trimmed by 3 bases and J by 4 bases, leaving 9 bases between them. Donors were grouped by their self-reported clinical history.

The sample comprised PBMCs or T cells enriched from blood (not recorded which). The sequence was collected from a woman aged 25-40 years who had been exposed to COVID-19. The chain has TRBV6-1 and TRBJ1-2; no definite D call. CDR3 amino acids: CASSEIRSYGYTF. The CDR3 DNA reads TGTGCCAGCAGTGAGATCAGGTCCTATGGCTACACCTTC.